What follows are 32 T cell receptor beta chains derived from one specimen sequenced in a study of cytomegalovirus exposure and HLA in healthy donors (dated by TCRdb to the late 2010s). The method behind the library was the immunoSEQ multiplex PCR assay. For the multiplex PCR, a mixture combining 60 forward primers for TCR Vbeta segments and 13 reverse primers for TCR Jbeta segments was used. TCRdb re-hosts the immuneACCESS table, in-frame sequences only. Its copies lack some clones; in the studies checked, an unresolved V gene accounts for under half of them, and the cause for the rest is not known. This sample is represented by 90,000 to 100,000 clones; roughly 76% of them were singletons. The ten largest clones take up roughly 2% of the sample. The sequencing sample was made of PBMCs. Source of these receptors: a man between 40 and 49 years old in good health and CMV-seronegative.

In DNA, the CDR3 is TGCAGCGCTGGGAAACTGGGGACAGGGGGTTCACTAGATGGCTACACCTTC. Its translation: CSAGKLGTGGSLDGYTF. The genes are TRBV29-1 and TRBJ1-2; 11 bases map to TRBD1. V lost 7 bases, J lost 6 bases, and 19 bases stayed unmatched. CDR3 length: 17 residues. Germline loops: CDR1 SQVTM, CDR2 ANQGSEA.

The chain has TRBV7-3 and TRBJ2-3, with D uncertain. Germline lookup yields CDR1 SGHTA and CDR2 FQGTGA. The ends were cut back, 2 bases at V and 2 bases at J, with 8 bases in the middle. This CDR3 is built from 14 residues. The DNA of the CDR3 is TGTGCCAGCAGCTTATCTCCAGACACAGATACGCAGTATTTT. Protein sequence: CASSLSPDTDTQYF.

The V and J genes are TRBV28 and TRBJ2-3, with D perhaps TRBD1 (6 bases). This CDR3 contains 12 residues. The V end lost 6 bases, the J end lost 3 bases, and 7 bases lay between the germline ends. Per germline, CDR1 MDHEN and CDR2 SYDVKM. This chain's CDR3 is CASRGGTDTQYF. The CDR3 DNA is TGTGCCAGCAGAGGGGGTACAGATACGCAGTATTTT.

The rearrangement links TRBV29-1 to TRBJ2-5, with 9 bases lining up with TRBD1. With V trimmed by 6 bases and J by 4 bases, 6 bases remained unmatched. This CDR3 has 13 amino acids. From germline, CDR1 is SQVTM and CDR2 ANQGSEA. The CDR3 protein is CSVTGGLRETQYF. The CDR3 DNA follows: TGCAGCGTGACAGGGGGGCTTAGAGAGACCCAGTACTTC. The full variable domain, completed using reference TRBV29-1 and TRBJ2-5, is SAVISQKPSRDICQRGTSLTIQCQVDSQVTMMFWYRQQPGQSLTLIATANQGSEATYESGFVIDKFPISRPNLTFSTLTVSNMSPEDSSIYLCSVTGGLRETQYFGPGTRLLVL.

The rearrangement uses TRBV18 and TRBJ1-1; 11 positions match TRBD1. This CDR3 comprises 16 residues. Germline values: CDR1 KGHSH, CDR2 LQKENI. J lost 7 bases, V lost 3 bases, and 10 bases had no gene match. CDR3 amino acids: CASSPKGQGVGGEAFF. DNA of the CDR3: TGTGCCAGCTCACCCAAGGGACAGGGGGTAGGCGGTGAAGCTTTCTTT.

This clone was seen a handful of times. In DNA, the CDR3 is TGTGCCACCAGCAACCGGGACAGGGGTTACAATGAGCAGTTCTTC. Its translation is CATSNRDRGYNEQFF. The chain uses TRBV15 and TRBJ2-1; 10 bases map to TRBD1. Germline V gene lookup returns CDR1 LNHNV and CDR2 YYDKDF (reference sequence). This CDR3 contains 15 residues. V was pared by 4 bases and J by 4 bases, with 4 bases of the junction left unmatched.

The rearrangement links TRBV7-9 to TRBJ2-3, with 13 bases aligning to TRBD2. The CDR3 totals 16 residues. With 1 base clipped from V and 5 bases from J, the junction kept 3 bases outside the gene matches. Germline CDR1 is SEHNR and CDR2 is FQNEAQ (reference sequence). The CDR3 spells CASSLGLAGGIDTQYF. In nucleotides, the CDR3 is TGTGCCAGCAGCTTAGGACTAGCGGGGGGTATAGATACGCAGTATTTT.

The rearrangement links TRBV6-1 to TRBJ2-1, with 8 bases that match TRBD1. In germline, CDR1 is MNHNS, CDR2 SASEGT. The V gene end was trimmed by 8 bases and the J gene end by 1 base; junction bases not matched to a gene: 4. The CDR3 contains 14 residues. DNA of the CDR3: TGTGCCAGCCAGGGGACAGGATCCTACAATGAGCAGTTCTTC. Encoded protein: CASQGTGSYNEQFF.

On this clone itself: Without the conserved terminal phenylalanine or tryptophan, this CDR3 likely stems from a read error. The DNA is omitted, as the CDR3 cannot be located on it reliably, and the CDR3 follows TCRdb's listing. The rearrangement links TRBV2 to TRBJ2-7; TRBD1 was called by the table and not checked on the DNA. The CDR3 length is 13 residues, termini included. Germline CDR1 and CDR2: SNHLY and FYNNEI. CDR3 in amino acids: CASSEHGTGGRYS.

This rearrangement joins TRBV5-6 to TRBJ2-1, with TRBD2 as a possible D gene (6 bases). Trimming stripped 4 bases from V and 4 bases from J, with 9 bases between. This CDR3 is 13 amino acids long. Germline CDR1 reads SGHDT; CDR2 reads YYEEEE. The CDR3 DNA reads as TGTGCCAGCAGCCCGGAGGGGTACAATGAGCAGTTCTTC. Protein product: CASSPEGYNEQFF.

The genes are TRBV5-1 and TRBJ1-2; perhaps TRBD1 as D (6 bases). Per germline, CDR1 SGHRS and CDR2 YFSETQ. Trimming pared 8 bases from V and 4 bases from J, leaving 18 bases between. The CDR3 sequence is 14 residues long. This CDR3 is CASLIARTVYGYTF. The CDR3 DNA follows: TGCGCCAGTCTTATCGCTCGGACAGTCTATGGCTACACCTTC.

V usage is TRBV5-1 and J usage is TRBJ1-2; TRBD1 matches 7 bases. Germline lookup yields CDR1 SGHRS and CDR2 YFSETQ. The CDR3 sequence is 17 residues long. V gave up 4 bases and J gave up 2 bases; unmatched junction bases: 14. The CDR3 spells CASSPWTGAGPNYGYTF. For the CDR3, the DNA is TGCGCCAGCAGCCCCTGGACAGGCGCGGGACCCAACTATGGCTACACCTTC.

This clone was counted a few times. This rearrangement joins TRBV4-3 to TRBJ1-1; D is ambiguous. V lost 6 bases and J lost 5, with 16 bases in between. CDR1 is LGHNA, CDR2 YSLEER, per germline. CDR3 length: 14 amino acids. CDR3 amino acids: CASRPGWSVTEAFF. CDR3 nucleotides: TGCGCCAGCAGACCGGGTTGGTCGGTGACTGAAGCTTTCTTT.

The rearrangement joins TRBV6-1 to TRBJ2-7; 8 bases are shared with TRBD2. The J segment lost 2 bases and the V segment lost 3 bases, leaving 6 bases of the junction unmatched. This CDR3 is 15 amino acids long. Germline-derived CDR1 and CDR2 are MNHNS and SASEGT. CDR3 in DNA: TGTGCCAGCAGTGACGGGAGGGGTCCTACCTACGAGCAGTACTTC. Translation gives CASSDGRGPTYEQYF.

This rearrangement joins TRBV15 to TRBJ1-6; D gene ambiguous. CDR1 and CDR2 (germline): LNHNV, YYDKDF (reference sequence). The ends were cut back, 7 bases at V and 7 bases at J, with 14 bases in the middle. The CDR3 runs to 14 residues. Here the CDR3 reads CATTPGVVNSPLHF. In DNA form, the CDR3 reads TGTGCCACCACCCCCGGGGTGGTGAATTCACCCCTCCACTTT.

This chain links TRBV7-2 with TRBJ1-1, with 7 bases fitting TRBD1. Germline lookup yields CDR1 SGHTA and CDR2 FQGNSA. The CDR3 length is 15 residues. V lost 5 bases, J lost 3 bases, and 9 bases stayed unmatched. The CDR3 DNA follows: TGTGCCAGCAGCCTCACAGGGGTCTTGCACACTGAAGCTTTCTTT. Amino acid sequence: CASSLTGVLHTEAFF. The variable domain in full, with the rest retrieved from reference TRBV7-2 and TRBJ1-1, is GAGVSQSPSNKVTEKGKDVELRCDPISGHTALYWYRQSLGQGLEFLIYFQGNSAPDKSGLPSDRFSAERTGGSVSTLTIQRTQQEDSAVYLCASSLTGVLHTEAFFGQGTRLTVV.

The chain couples TRBV4-1 to TRBJ2-1; 11 bases match TRBD2. Germline V gene sequence: CDR1 MGHRA, CDR2 YSYEKL. Germline trimming cut 5 bases from V and 6 bases from J; bases unmatched to any gene: 9. There are 16 residues in the CDR3. CDR3 region: CASSLGRLAGTNEQFF. CDR3 DNA: TGCGCCAGCAGCTTAGGGAGACTAGCGGGGACCAATGAGCAGTTCTTC.

This chain connects TRBV6-6 to TRBJ1-1; no reliable D call. The CDR3 runs 12 residues. The germline V gene encodes CDR1 MNHNY and CDR2 SVGAGI (reference sequence). The V and J ends lost 4 bases and 7 bases respectively, with 10 bases between them. The CDR3 bases are TGTGCCAGCAGTTCGCCGACAAGTGAAGCTTTCTTT. It encodes CASSSPTSEAFF.

The sample holds a few counts of this clone. The chain employs TRBV10-2 and TRBJ2-1; D is possibly TRBD2 (6 bases). The CDR3 spans 15 residues. Trimming took 3 bases from V and 3 from J, leaving 12 bases between them. CDR1 and CDR2 from the germline V gene are WSHSY and SAAADI. The DNA for the CDR3 is TGCGCCAGCAGTGAAAGGTTGGGGGGCTACAATGAGCAGTTCTTC. Protein sequence: CASSERLGGYNEQFF.

The V call is TRBV10-3, the J call TRBJ1-5, with D possibly being TRBD1 (5 bases). Germline V gives CDR1 ENHRY, CDR2 SYGVKD. The CDR3 covers 14 residues. Trimming cost V 4 bases and J 9 bases, with 16 bases left between them. The CDR3 protein is CAISGPRVDSPQHF. CDR3 nucleotides: TGTGCCATCAGTGGACCCAGGGTAGACTCGCCCCAGCATTTT.

This clone has just a few counts. The chain employs TRBV11-2 and TRBJ1-2; D gene ambiguous. Trimming left V 5 bases short and J 14 bases short, with 6 bases between. Germline values: CDR1 SGHAT, CDR2 FQNNGV. The CDR3 consists of 8 residues. The CDR3 here is CASSPRTF. CDR3 DNA: TGTGCCAGCAGCCCGCGAACCTTC.

The chain links TRBV4-3 to TRBJ2-3, with unresolved D. Germline V gene sequence: CDR1 LGHNA, CDR2 YSLEER. V was shortened by 0 bases and J by 2 bases, with 9 bases between the two germline ends. The CDR3 loop spans 15 amino acids. CDR3 protein: CASSQDRIATDTQYF. CDR3 sequence (DNA): TGCGCCAGCAGCCAAGATCGCATAGCCACAGATACGCAGTATTTT.

This clone was observed a few times. V and J are TRBV9 and TRBJ2-4; tentatively, D is TRBD2 (7 bases). Trimming left V 0 bases short and J 11 bases short, with 18 bases between. The germline CDR1 and CDR2 sequences are SGDLS and YYNGEE. This CDR3 is built from 15 residues. CDR3: CASSVGGGGGGFQYF. The DNA for the CDR3 is TGTGCCAGCAGCGTAGGAGGGGGTGGGGGGGGGTTTCAGTACTTC.

This chain links TRBV30 with TRBJ2-1; 8 bases line up with TRBD2. The CDR3 length is 15 residues. After removal of 0 bases from V and 5 bases from J, the junction contained 6 bases not matched to a gene. Looked up from germline, CDR1 is GTSNPN and CDR2 is SVGIG (reference sequence). The CDR3 coding sequence is TGTGCCTGGAGTGTAAGTCTAGCGGGTAACAATGAGCAGTTCTTC. Protein: CAWSVSLAGNNEQFF.

The rearrangement joins TRBV2 to TRBJ2-1, with 10 bases identical to TRBD1. Germline lookup yields CDR1 SNHLY and CDR2 FYNNEI. The CDR3 is 13 residues long. The ends lost 0 bases at V and 12 bases at J; junction bases unmatched: 2. The chain's CDR3 is CASSEAGQGRQFF. The CDR3 bases are TGTGCCAGCAGTGAAGCGGGACAGGGGAGGCAGTTCTTC.

This chain connects TRBV4-3 to TRBJ2-7, with 8 bases lining up with TRBD1. From germline, CDR1 is LGHNA and CDR2 YSLEER. This CDR3 is built from 15 residues. The junction had 7 bases not matched to a gene; V was cut back by 5 bases and J by 1 base. CDR3 bases: TGCGCCAGCAGCTCGCTGACAGGGGCTTCCTACGAGCAGTACTTC. Translated: CASSSLTGASYEQYF.

The genes are TRBV7-2 and TRBJ2-3; 16 nucleotides align to TRBD2. Germline V gene data show CDR1 as SGHTA and CDR2 as FQGNSA. V was pared by 5 bases and J by 3 bases, with 2 bases of the junction left unmatched. The length of the CDR3 is 16 residues. Written as DNA, the CDR3 is TGTGCCAGCAGCGAGGGACTAGCGGGAGGGACAGATACGCAGTATTTT. Its protein product is CASSEGLAGGTDTQYF.

The genes are TRBV6-4 and TRBJ2-3, with 13 bases matching TRBD2. CDR1 MRHNA and CDR2 SNTAGT come from the germline V gene. This CDR3 has 15 amino acids. The ends lost 3 bases at V and 7 bases at J; junction bases unmatched: 4. The CDR3 loop is CASSELAGGPYTQYF. DNA for the CDR3: TGTGCCAGCAGTGAACTAGCGGGGGGGCCTTATACGCAGTATTTT.

This chain links TRBV27 with TRBJ2-7; the D gene is possibly TRBD2 (6 bases). Germline CDR1 is MNHEY and CDR2 is SMNVEV (reference sequence). V was pared by 3 bases and J by 1 base, with 7 bases between. The CDR3 extends over 13 amino acids. Here the CDR3 DNA reads TGTGCCAGCAGTTTGCGGGGTTCCTACGAGCAGTACTTC. It encodes CASSLRGSYEQYF.

This clone showed up just a few times. The chain has TRBV15 and TRBJ2-6; TRBD2 agrees at 8 bases. The germline gives CDR1 LNHNV, CDR2 YYDKDF (reference sequence). The ends lost 3 bases at V and 4 bases at J; junction bases unmatched: 2. This CDR3 is built from 15 residues. CDR3 amino acids: CATSRTSAGANVLTF. The CDR3 nucleotides are TGTGCCACCAGCAGGACTAGCGCCGGGGCCAACGTCCTGACTTTC.

This sequence joins TRBV4-3 and TRBJ1-1; 9 bases agree with TRBD1. This CDR3 is built from 17 residues. The V gene's germline CDR1 is LGHNA and CDR2 YSLEER. The V gene end was trimmed by 1 base and the J gene end by 4 bases; junction bases not matched to a gene: 10. CDR3 DNA sequence: TGCGCCAGCAGCCAAGTACGTTTTGGGACAGGGCCCACTGAAGCTTTCTTT. This gives the protein CASSQVRFGTGPTEAFF.

The rearrangement joins TRBV7-8 to TRBJ1-6; perhaps TRBD1 as D (6 bases). This CDR3 comprises 16 residues. Germline V CDR1 and CDR2: SGHVS, FQNEAQ. Trimming stripped 5 bases from V and 0 bases from J, with 11 bases between. In DNA, the CDR3 is TGTGCCAGCAGCATTACAGGGAGCTCCTATAATTCACCCCTCCACTTT. This translates into CASSITGSSYNSPLHF.